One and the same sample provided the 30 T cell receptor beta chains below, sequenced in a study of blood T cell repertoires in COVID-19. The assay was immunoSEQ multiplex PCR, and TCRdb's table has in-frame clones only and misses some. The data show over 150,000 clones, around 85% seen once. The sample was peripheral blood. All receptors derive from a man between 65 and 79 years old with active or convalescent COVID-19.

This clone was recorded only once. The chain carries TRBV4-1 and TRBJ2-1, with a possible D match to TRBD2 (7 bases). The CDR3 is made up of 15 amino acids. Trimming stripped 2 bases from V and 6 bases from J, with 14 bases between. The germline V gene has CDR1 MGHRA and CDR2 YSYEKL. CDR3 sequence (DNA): TGCGCCAGCAGCCAATGGGGGGGCACGAGCAATGAGCAGTTCTTC. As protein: CASSQWGGTSNEQFF.

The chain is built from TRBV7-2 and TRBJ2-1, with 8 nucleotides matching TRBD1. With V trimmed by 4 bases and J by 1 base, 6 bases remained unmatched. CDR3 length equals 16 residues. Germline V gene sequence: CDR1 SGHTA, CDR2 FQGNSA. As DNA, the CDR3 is TGTGCCAGCAGCTACGACAGGGGACGTTCCTACAATGAGCAGTTCTTC. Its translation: CASSYDRGRSYNEQFF.

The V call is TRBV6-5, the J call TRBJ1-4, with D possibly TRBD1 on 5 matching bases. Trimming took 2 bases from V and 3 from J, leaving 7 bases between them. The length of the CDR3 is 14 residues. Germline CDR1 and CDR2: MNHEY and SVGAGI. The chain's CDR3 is CASSYRGPNEKLFF. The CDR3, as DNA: TGTGCCAGCAGTTACAGGGGCCCTAATGAAAAACTGTTTTTT.

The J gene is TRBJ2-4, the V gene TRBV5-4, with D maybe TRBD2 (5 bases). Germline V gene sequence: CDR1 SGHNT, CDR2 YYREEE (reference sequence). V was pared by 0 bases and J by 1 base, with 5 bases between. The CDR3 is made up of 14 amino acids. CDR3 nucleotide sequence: TGTGCCAGCAGCTTGGGAGGGGCCAAAAACATTCAGTACTTC. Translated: CASSLGGAKNIQYF. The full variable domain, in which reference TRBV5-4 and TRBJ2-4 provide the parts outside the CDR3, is ETGVTQSPTHLIKTRGQQVTLRCSSQSGHNTVSWYQQALGQGPQFIFQYYREEENGRGNFPPRFSGLQFPNYSSELNVNALELDDSALYLCASSLGGAKNIQYFGAGTRLSVL.

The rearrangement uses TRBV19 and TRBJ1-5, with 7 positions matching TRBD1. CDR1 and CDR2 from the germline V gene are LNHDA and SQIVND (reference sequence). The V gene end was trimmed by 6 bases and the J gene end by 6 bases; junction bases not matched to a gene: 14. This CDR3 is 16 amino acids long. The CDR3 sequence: CASRTGTDWRPQPQHF. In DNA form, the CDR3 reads TGTGCCAGTAGGACCGGGACAGACTGGCGGCCTCAGCCCCAGCATTTT.

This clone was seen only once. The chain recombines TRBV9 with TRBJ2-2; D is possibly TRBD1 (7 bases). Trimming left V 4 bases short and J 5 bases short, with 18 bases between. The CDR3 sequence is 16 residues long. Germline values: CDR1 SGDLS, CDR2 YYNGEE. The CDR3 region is CASSFRGEVNTGELFF. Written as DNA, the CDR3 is TGTGCCAGCAGCTTCAGGGGGGAGGTCAATACCGGGGAGCTGTTTTTT.

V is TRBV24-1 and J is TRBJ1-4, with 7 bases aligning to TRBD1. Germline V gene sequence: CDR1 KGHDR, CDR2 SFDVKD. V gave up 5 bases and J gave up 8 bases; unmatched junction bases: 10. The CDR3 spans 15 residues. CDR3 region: CATSATKGAGEKLFF. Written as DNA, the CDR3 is TGTGCCACCAGTGCCACAAAGGGGGCTGGAGAAAAACTGTTTTTT.

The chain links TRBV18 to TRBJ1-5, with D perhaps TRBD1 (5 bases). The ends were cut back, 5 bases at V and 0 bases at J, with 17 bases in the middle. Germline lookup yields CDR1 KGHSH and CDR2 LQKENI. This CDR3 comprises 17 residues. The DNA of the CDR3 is TGTGCCAGCTCAAATTACAGGACCGGAAATAGCAATCAGCCCCAGCATTTT. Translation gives CASSNYRTGNSNQPQHF. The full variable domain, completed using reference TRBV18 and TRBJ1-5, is NAGVMQNPRHLVRRRGQEARLRCSPMKGHSHVYWYRQLPEEGLKFMVYLQKENIIDESGMPKERFSAEFPKEGPSILRIQQVVRGDSAAYFCASSNYRTGNSNQPQHFGDGTRLSIL.

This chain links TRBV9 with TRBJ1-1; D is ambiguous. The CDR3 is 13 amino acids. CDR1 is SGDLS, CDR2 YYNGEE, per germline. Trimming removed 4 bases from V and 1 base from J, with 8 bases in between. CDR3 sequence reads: CASSPTTNTEAFF. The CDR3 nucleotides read TGTGCCAGCAGCCCTACCACGAACACTGAAGCTTTCTTT. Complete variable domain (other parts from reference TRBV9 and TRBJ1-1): DSGVTQTPKHLITATGQRVTLRCSPRSGDLSVYWYQQSLDQGLQFLIQYYNGEERAKGNILERFSAQQFPDLHSELNLSSLELGDSALYFCASSPTTNTEAFFGQGTRLTVV.

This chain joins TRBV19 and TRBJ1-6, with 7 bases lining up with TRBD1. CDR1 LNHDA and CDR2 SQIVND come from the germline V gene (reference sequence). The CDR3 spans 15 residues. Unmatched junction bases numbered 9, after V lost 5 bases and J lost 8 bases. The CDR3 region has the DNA TGTGCCAGTAGTTCGTCAGGGGGTACGGATTCACCCCTCCACTTT. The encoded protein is CASSSSGGTDSPLHF.

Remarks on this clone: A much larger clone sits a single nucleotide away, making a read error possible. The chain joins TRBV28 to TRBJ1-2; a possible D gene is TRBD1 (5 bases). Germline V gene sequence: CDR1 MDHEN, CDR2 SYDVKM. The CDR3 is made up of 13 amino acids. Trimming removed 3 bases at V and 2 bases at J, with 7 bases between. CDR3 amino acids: CASSLRGNYGYTF. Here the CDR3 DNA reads TGTGCCAGCAGTTTGCGGGGGAACTATGGCTACACCTTC.

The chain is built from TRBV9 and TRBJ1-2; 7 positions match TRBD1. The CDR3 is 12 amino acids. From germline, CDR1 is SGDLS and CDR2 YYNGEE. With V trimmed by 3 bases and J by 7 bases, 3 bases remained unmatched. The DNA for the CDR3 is TGTGCCAGCAGCGCCTACAGGGGTGGCTACACCTTC. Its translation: CASSAYRGGYTF.

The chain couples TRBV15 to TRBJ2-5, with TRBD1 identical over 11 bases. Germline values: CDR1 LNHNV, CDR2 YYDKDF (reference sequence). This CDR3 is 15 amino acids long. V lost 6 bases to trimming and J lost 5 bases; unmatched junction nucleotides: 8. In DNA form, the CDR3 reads TGTGCCACCAGAGGGACAGGGGGTATGAGGGAGACCCAGTACTTC. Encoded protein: CATRGTGGMRETQYF. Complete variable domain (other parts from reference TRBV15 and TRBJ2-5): DAMVIQNPRYQVTQFGKPVTLSCSQTLNHNVMYWYQQKSSQAPKLLFHYYDKDFNNEADTPDNFQSRRPNTSFCFLDIRSPGLGDTAMYLCATRGTGGMRETQYFGPGTRLLVL.

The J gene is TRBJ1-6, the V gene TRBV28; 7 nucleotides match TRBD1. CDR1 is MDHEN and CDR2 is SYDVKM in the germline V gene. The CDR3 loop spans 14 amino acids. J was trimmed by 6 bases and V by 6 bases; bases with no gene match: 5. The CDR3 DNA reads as TGTGCCAGCAGACAGGGGAGAGGTAATTCACCCCTCCACTTT. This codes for CASRQGRGNSPLHF.

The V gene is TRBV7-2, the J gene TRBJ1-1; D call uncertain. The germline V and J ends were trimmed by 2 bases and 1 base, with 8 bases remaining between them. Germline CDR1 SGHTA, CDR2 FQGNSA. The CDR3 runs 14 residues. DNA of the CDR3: TGTGCCAGCAGCTTATATGAGGGGAACACTGAAGCTTTCTTT. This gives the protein CASSLYEGNTEAFF.

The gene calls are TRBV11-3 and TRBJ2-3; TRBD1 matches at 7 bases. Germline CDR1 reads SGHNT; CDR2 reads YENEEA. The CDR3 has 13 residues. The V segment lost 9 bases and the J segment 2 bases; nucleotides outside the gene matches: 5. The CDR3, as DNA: TGTGCCAGTGCGACAGGGCCCACAGATACGCAGTATTTT. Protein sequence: CASATGPTDTQYF. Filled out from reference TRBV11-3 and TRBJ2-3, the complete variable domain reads EAGVVQSPRYKIIEKKQPVAFWCNPISGHNTLYWYLQNLGQGPELLIRYENEEAVDDSQLPKDRFSAERLKGVDSTLKIQPAELGDSAVYLCASATGPTDTQYFGPGTRLTVL.

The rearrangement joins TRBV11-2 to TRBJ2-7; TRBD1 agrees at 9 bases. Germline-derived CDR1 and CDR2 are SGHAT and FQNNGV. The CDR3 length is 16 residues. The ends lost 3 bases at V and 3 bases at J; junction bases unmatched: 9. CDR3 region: CASSFNRGRRIYEQYF. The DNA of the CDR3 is TGTGCCAGCAGCTTCAACAGGGGGCGGCGGATCTACGAGCAGTACTTC.

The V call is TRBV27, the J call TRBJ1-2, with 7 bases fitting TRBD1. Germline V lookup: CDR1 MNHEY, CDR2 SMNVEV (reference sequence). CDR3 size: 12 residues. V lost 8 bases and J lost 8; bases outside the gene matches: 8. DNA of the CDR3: TGTGCCAGCCTAACAGGGGTAGGCGGCTACACCTTC. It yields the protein CASLTGVGGYTF.

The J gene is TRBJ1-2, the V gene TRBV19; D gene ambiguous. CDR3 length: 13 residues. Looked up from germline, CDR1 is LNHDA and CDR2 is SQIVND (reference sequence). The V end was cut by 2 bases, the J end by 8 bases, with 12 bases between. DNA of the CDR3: TGTGCCAGTAGTATATCGGTCAAGGAGGGCTACACCTTC. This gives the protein CASSISVKEGYTF.

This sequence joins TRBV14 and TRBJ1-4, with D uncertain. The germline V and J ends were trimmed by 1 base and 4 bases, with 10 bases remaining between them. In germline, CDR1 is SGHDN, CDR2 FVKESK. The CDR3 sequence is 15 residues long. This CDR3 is CASSQVRGHNEKLFF. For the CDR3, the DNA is TGTGCCAGCAGCCAAGTCCGAGGTCATAATGAAAAACTGTTTTTT.

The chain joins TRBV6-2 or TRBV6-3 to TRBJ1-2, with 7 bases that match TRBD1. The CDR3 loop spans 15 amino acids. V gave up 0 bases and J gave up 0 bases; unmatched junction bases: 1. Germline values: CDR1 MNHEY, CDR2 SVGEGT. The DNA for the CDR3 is TGTGCCAGCAGTTACTCGAGGGGGCCTAACTATGGCTACACCTTC. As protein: CASSYSRGPNYGYTF.

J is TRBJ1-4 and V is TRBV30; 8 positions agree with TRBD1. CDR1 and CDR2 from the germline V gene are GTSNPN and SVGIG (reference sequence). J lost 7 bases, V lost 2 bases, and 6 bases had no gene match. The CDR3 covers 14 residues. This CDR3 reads CAWSPGQGIEKLFF. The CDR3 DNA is TGTGCCTGGAGTCCCGGACAGGGTATTGAAAAACTGTTTTTT.

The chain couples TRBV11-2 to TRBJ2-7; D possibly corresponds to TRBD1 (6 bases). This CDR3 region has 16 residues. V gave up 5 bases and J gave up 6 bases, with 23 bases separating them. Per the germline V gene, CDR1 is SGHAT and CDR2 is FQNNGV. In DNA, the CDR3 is TGTGCCAGCAGCGACAGGACCTCGTCCATAGTCGCCGAGCAGTACTTC. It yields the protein CASSDRTSSIVAEQYF.

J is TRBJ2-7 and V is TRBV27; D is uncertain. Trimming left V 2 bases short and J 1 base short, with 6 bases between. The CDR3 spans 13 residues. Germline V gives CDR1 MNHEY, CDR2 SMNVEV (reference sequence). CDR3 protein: CASSLQKSYEQYF. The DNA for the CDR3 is TGTGCCAGCAGTTTACAGAAGTCCTACGAGCAGTACTTC.

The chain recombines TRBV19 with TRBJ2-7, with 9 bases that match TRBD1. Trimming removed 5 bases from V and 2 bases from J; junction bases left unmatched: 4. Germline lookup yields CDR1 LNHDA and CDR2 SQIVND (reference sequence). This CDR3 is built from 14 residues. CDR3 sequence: CASSVGQGAYEQYF. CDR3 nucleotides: TGTGCCAGTAGTGTGGGACAGGGAGCCTACGAGCAGTACTTC.

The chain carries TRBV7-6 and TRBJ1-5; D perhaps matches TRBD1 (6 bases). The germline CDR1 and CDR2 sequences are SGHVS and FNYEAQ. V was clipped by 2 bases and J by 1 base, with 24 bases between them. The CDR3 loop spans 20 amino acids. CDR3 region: CASSLNSPTTTGFSNQPQHF. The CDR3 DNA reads TGTGCCAGCAGCTTAAATTCCCCTACAACGACAGGCTTCAGCAATCAGCCCCAGCATTTT. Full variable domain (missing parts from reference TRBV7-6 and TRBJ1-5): GAGVSQSPRYKVTKRGQDVALRCDPISGHVSLYWYRQALGQGPEFLTYFNYEAQQDKSGLPNDRFSAERPEGSISTLTIQRTEQRDSAMYRCASSLNSPTTTGFSNQPQHFGDGTRLSIL.

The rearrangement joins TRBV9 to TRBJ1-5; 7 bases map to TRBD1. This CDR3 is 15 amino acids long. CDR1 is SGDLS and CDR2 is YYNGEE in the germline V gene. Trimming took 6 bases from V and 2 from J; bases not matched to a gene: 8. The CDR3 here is CASNPGGEGNQPQHF. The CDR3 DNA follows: TGTGCCAGCAATCCAGGGGGAGAGGGCAATCAGCCCCAGCATTTT.

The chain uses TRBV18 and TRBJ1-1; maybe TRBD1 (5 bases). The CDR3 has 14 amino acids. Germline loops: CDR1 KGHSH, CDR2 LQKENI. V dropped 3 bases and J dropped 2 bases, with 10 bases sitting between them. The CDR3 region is CASSPNGHNTEAFF. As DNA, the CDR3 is TGTGCCAGCTCACCGAACGGACACAACACTGAAGCTTTCTTT.

CDR3 DNA sequence: TGTGCCAGCAGCATCACAACAGGGGGCATAGGAGAAAAACTGTTTTTT. Encoded protein: CASSITTGGIGEKLFF. The chain has TRBV11-3 and TRBJ1-4; 9 bases line up with TRBD1. Germline assignment: CDR1 SGHNT and CDR2 YENEEA. Trimming took 5 bases from V and 8 from J; bases not matched to a gene: 12. This CDR3 has 16 amino acids.

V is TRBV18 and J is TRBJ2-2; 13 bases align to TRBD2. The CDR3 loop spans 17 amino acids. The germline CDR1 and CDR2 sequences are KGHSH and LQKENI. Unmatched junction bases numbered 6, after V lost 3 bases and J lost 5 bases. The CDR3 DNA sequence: TGTGCCAGCTCACCTGGGACTAGCGGGGCGGGGACCGGGGAGCTGTTTTTT. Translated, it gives CASSPGTSGAGTGELFF.